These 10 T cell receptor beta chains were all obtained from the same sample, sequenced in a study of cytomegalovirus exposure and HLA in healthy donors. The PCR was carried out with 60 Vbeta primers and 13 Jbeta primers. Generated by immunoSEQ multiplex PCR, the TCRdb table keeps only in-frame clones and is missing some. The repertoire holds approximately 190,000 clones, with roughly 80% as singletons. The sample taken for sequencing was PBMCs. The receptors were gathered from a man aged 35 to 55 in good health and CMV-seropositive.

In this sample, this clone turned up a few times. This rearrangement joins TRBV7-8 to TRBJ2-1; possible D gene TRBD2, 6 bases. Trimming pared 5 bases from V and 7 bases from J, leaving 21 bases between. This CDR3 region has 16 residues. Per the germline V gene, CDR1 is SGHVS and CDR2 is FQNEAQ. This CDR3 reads CASSLVDGGGRNEQFF. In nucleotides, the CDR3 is TGTGCCAGCAGCCTCGTAGACGGGGGAGGTCGAAATGAGCAGTTCTTC.

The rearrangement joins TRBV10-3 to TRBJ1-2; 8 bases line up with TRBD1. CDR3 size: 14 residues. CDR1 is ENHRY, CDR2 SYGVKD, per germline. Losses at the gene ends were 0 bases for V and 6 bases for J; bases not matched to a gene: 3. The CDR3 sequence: CAISESQGADGYTF. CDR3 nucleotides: TGTGCCATCAGTGAGTCCCAGGGGGCGGATGGCTACACCTTC.

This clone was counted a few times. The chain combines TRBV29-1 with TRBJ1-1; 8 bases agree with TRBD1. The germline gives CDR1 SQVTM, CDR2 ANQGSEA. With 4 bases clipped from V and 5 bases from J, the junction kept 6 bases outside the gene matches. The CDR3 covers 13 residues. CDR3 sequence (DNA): TGCAGCGTTGCCGAGACAGGGGTGACTGAAGCTTTCTTT. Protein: CSVAETGVTEAFF.

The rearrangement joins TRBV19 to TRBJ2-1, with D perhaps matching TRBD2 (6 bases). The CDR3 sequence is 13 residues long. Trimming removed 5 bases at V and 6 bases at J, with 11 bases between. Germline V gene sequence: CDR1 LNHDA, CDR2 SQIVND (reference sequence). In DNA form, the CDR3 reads TGTGCCAGTAGTCTCAGGACTATCAATGAGCAGTTCTTC. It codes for CASSLRTINEQFF.

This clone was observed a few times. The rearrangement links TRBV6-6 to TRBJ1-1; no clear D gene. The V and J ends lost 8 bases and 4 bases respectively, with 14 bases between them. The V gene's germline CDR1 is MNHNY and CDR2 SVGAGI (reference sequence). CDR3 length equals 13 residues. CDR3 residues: CASSRPRSTEAFF. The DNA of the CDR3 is TGTGCCAGCTCTCGGCCTAGATCCACTGAAGCTTTCTTT.

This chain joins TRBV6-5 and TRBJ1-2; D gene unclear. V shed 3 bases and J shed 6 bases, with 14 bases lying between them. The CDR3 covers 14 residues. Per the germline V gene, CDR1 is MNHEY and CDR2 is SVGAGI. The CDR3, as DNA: TGTGCCAGCAGTTATCGGAGCAGATTTAATGGCTACACCTTC. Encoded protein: CASSYRSRFNGYTF.

The CDR3 sequence is CATSRAPGETGELFF. CDR3 in DNA: TGTGCCACCAGCAGAGCGCCGGGGGAAACCGGGGAGCTGTTTTTT. The J gene is TRBJ2-2, the V gene TRBV15, with D possibly TRBD2 on 6 matching bases. The CDR3 totals 15 residues. V shed 1 base and J shed 5 bases, with 11 bases lying between them. Germline CDR1 LNHNV, CDR2 YYDKDF (reference sequence). Combining the CDR3 with reference TRBV15 and TRBJ2-2 gives the whole variable domain DAMVIQNPRYQVTQFGKPVTLSCSQTLNHNVMYWYQQKSSQAPKLLFHYYDKDFNNEADTPDNFQSRRPNTSFCFLDIRSPGLGDTAMYLCATSRAPGETGELFFGEGSRLTVL.

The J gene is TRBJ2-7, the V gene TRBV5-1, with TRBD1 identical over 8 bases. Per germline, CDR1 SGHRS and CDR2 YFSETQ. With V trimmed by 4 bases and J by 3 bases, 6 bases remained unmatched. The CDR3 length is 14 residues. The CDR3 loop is CASSIGQGYYEQYF. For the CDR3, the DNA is TGCGCCAGCAGCATTGGACAGGGCTACTACGAGCAGTACTTC.

CDR3 amino acids: CASSQGRTVTYEQYF. The DNA of the CDR3 is TGCGCCAGCAGCCAAGGCCGGACAGTTACCTACGAGCAGTACTTC. The chain carries TRBV4-1 and TRBJ2-7, with D tentatively TRBD1 (6 bases). The CDR3 is 15 residues long. The V end was cut by 1 base, the J end by 2 bases, with 12 bases between. Germline loops: CDR1 MGHRA, CDR2 YSYEKL.

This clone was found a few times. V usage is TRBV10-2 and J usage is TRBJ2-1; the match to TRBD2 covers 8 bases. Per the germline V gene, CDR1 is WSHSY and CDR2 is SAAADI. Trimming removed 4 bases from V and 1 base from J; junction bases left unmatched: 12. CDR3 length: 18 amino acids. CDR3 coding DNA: TGCGCCAGCAGTGGGGTAGTAAGAGCGGGGGATTCCTACAATGAGCAGTTCTTC. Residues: CASSGVVRAGDSYNEQFF.